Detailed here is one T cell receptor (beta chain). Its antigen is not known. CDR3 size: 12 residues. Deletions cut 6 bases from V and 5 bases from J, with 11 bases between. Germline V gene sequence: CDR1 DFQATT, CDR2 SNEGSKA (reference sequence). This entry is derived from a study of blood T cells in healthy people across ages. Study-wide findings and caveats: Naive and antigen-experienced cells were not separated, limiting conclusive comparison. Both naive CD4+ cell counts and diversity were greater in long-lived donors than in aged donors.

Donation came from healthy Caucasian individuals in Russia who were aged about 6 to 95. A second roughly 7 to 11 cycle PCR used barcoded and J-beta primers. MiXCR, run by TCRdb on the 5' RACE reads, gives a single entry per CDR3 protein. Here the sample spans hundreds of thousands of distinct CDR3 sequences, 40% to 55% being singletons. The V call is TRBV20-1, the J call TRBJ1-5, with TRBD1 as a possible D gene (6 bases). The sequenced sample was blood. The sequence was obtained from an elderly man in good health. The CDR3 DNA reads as TGCAGTGCCCCACAGGGAGATCAGCCCCAGCATTTT. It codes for CSAPQGDQPQHF.